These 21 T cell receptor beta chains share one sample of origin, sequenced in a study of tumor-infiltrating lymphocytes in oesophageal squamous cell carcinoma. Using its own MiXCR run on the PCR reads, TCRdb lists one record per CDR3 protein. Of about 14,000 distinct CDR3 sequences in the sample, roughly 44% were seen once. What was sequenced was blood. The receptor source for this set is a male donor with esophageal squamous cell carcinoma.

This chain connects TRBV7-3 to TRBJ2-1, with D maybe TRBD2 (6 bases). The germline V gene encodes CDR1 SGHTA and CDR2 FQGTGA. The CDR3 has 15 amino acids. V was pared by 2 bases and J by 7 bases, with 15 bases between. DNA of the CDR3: TGTGCCAGCAGCTTATATTCGGGAGAAGGGAATGAGCAGTTCTTC. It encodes CASSLYSGEGNEQFF.

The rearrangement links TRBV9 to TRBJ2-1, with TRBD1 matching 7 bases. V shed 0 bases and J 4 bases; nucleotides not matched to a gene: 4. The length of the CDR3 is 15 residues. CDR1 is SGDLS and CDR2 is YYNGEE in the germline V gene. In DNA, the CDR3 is TGTGCCAGCAGCGTAGACAGGGGTGCGTACAATGAGCAGTTCTTC. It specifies CASSVDRGAYNEQFF.

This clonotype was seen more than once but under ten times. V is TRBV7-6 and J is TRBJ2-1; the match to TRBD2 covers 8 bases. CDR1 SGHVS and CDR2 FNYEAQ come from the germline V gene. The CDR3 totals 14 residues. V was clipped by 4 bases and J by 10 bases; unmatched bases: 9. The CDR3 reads CASSSIPGLEEQFF. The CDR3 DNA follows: TGTGCCAGCAGCTCTATTCCGGGACTAGAAGAGCAGTTCTTC.

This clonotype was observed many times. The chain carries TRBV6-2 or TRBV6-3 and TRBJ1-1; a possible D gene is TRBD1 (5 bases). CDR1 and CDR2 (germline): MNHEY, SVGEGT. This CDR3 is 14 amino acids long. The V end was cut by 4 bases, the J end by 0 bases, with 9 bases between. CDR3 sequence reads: CASSLSGLNTEAFF. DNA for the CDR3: TGTGCCAGCAGTTTATCAGGGCTGAACACTGAAGCTTTCTTT.

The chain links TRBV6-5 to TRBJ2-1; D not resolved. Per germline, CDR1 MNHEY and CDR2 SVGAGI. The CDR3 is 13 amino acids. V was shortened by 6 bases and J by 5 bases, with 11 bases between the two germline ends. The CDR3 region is CASSPQPHNEQFF. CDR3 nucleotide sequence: TGTGCCAGCAGCCCCCAACCACACAATGAGCAGTTCTTC.

The CDR3 reads CASSPIAGEGEQFF. DNA for the CDR3: TGTGCCAGCAGCCCAATAGCGGGAGAGGGGGAGCAGTTCTTC. The chain has TRBV11-2 and TRBJ2-4; 9 bases line up with TRBD2. The DNA end favors TRBJ2-1, so the J call may be wrong. The CDR3 runs 14 residues. Germline loops: CDR1 SGHAT, CDR2 FQNNGV.

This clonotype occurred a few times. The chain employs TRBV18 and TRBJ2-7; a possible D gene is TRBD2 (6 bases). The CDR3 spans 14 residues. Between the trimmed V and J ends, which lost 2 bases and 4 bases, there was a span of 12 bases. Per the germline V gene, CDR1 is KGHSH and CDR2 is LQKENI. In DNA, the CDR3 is TGTGCCAGCTCACCATGGGGGAGGCCATACGAGCAGTACTTC. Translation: CASSPWGRPYEQYF.

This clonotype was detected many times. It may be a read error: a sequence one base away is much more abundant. For the CDR3, the DNA is TGTGCCAGCAGCTTAACCACCGGACACAATGAGCAGTACTTC. This encodes CASSLTTGHNEQYF. The chain recombines TRBV7-3 with TRBJ2-1; possible D gene TRBD1, 5 bases. The J call may be faulty, since TRBJ2-7 better matches the DNA end. Germline CDR1 reads SGHTA; CDR2 reads FQGTGA. CDR3 length: 14 residues.

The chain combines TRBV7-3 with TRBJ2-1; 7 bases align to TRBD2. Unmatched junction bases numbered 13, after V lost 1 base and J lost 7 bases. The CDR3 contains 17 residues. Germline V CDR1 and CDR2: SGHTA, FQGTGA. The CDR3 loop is CASSLIGGSVQENEQFF. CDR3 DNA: TGTGCCAGCAGCTTAATCGGCGGGAGTGTACAGGAAAATGAGCAGTTCTTC.

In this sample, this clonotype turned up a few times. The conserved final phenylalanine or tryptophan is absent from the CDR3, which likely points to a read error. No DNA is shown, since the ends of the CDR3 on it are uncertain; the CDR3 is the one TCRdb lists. Here the CDR3 reads CASSSSVGY. The V and J genes are TRBV11-1 and TRBJ2-6. Germline V gene data show CDR1 as SGHAT and CDR2 as FQDESV (reference sequence). The CDR3 is 9 residues long, ends included.

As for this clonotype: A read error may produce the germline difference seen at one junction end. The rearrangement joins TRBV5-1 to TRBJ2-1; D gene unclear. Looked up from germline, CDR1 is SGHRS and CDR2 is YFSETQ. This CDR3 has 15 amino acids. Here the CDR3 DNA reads TGCGCCAGCACCCCGCTGAAGAGCTCCTTCAATGAGCAGTTCTTC. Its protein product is CASTPLKSSFNEQFF.

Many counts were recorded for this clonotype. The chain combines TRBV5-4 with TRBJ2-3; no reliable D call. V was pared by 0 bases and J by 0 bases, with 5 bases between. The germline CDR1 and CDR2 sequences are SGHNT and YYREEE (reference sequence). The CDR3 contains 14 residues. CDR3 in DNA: TGTGCCAGCAGCTTGGCCTTCAGCACAGATACGCAGTATTTT. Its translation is CASSLAFSTDTQYF.

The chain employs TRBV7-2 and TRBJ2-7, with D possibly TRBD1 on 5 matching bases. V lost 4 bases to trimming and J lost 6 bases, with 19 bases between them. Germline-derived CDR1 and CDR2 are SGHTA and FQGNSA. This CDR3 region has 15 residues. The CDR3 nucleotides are TGTGCCAGCAGCTCCAGACCACCAGGGAAGCGCGAGCAGTACTTC. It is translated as CASSSRPPGKREQYF. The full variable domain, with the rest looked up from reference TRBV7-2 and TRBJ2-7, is GAGVSQSPSNKVTEKGKDVELRCDPISGHTALYWYRQSLGQGLEFLIYFQGNSAPDKSGLPSDRFSAERTGGSVSTLTIQRTQQEDSAVYLCASSSRPPGKREQYFGPGTRLTVT.

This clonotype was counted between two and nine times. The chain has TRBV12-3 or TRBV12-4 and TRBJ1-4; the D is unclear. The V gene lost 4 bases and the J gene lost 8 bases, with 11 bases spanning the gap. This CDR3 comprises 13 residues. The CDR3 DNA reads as TGTGCCAGCAGTTGGAGGGAGAGGGAAAAACTGTTTTTT. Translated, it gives CASSWREREKLFF.

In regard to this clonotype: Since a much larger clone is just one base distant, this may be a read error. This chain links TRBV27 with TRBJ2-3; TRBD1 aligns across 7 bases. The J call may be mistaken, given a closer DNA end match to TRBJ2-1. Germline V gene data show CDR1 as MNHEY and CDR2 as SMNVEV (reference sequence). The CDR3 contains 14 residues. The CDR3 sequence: CASRSGTAVNEQFF. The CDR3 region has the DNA TGTGCCAGCAGAAGTGGGACAGCGGTGAATGAGCAGTTCTTC.

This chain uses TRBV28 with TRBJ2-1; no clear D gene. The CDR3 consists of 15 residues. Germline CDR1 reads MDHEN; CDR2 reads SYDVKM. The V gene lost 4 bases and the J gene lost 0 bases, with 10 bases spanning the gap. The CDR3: CASSSGWSSYNEQFF. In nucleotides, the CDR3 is TGTGCCAGCAGTTCCGGCTGGAGCTCCTACAATGAGCAGTTCTTC.

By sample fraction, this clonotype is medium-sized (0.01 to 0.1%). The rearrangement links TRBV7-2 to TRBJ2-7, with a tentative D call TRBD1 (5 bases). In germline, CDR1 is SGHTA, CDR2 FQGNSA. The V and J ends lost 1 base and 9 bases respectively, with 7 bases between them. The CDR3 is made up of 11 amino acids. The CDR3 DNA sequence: TGTGCCAGCAGCTTAGGGGGCGGGCAGTACTTC. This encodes CASSLGGGQYF. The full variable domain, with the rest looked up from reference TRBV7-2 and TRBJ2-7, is GAGVSQSPSNKVTEKGKDVELRCDPISGHTALYWYRQSLGQGLEFLIYFQGNSAPDKSGLPSDRFSAERTGGSVSTLTIQRTQQEDSAVYLCASSLGGGQYFGPGTRLTVT.

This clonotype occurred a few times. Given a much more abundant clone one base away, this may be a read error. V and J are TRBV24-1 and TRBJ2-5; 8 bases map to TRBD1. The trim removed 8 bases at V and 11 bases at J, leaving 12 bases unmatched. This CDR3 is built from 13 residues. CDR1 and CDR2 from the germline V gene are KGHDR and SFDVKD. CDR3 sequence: CATTTDREDEQYF. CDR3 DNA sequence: TGTGCCACCACCACGGACAGGGAGGATGAGCAGTACTTC.

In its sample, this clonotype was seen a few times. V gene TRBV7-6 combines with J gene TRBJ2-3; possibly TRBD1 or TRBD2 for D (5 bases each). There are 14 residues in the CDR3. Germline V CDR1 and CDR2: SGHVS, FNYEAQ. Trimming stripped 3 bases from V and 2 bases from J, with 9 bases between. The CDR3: CASSFRGNTDTQYF. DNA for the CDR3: TGTGCCAGCAGCTTCCGGGGCAACACAGATACGCAGTATTTT.

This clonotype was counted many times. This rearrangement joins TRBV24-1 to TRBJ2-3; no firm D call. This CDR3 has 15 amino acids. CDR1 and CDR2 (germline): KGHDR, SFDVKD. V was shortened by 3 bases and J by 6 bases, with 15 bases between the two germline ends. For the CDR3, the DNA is TGTGCCACCAGTGATAGCGCCCAGACTGGGGATACGCAGTATTTT. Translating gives CATSDSAQTGDTQYF.

CDR3 residues: CAISSSGTGGSYEQFF. The DNA for the CDR3 is TGTGCCATCAGTTCATCCGGGACAGGGGGTTCCTACGAGCAGTTCTTC. This chain links TRBV10-3 with TRBJ2-1, with TRBD1 matching 11 bases. The germline CDR1 and CDR2 sequences are ENHRY and SYGVKD. V was pared by 5 bases and J by 10 bases, with 13 bases of the junction left unmatched. CDR3 length: 16 amino acids.